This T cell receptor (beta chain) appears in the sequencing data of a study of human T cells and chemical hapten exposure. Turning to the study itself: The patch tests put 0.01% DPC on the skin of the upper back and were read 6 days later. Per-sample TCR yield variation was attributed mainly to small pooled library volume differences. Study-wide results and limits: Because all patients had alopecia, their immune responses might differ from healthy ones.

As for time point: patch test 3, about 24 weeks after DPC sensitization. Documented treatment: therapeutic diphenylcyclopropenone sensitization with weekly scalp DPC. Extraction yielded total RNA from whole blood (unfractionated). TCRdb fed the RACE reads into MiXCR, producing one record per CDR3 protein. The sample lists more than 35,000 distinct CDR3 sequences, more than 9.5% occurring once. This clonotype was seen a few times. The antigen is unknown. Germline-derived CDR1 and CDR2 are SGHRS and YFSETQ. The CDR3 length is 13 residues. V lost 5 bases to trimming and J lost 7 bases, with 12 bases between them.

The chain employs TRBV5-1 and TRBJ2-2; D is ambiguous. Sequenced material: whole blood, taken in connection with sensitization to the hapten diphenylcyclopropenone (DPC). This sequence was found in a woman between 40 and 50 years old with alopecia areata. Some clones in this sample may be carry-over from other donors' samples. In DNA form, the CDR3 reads TGCGCCAGCAGTCCCACATCCGACGGGGAGCTGTTTTTT. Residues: CASSPTSDGELFF.